A single sample is the source of the 30 T cell receptor beta chains below, sequenced in a study of T-cell memory formation after mild COVID-19. TCRdb ran MiXCR on the 5' RACE reads and lists one entry per CDR3 protein. Of 140,000 to 150,000 distinct CDR3 sequences in the sample, roughly 19% were seen once. Input material: PBMCs or a T cell subset sorted from them (not recorded which). These receptors all come from an adult woman who had mild COVID-19 (a few samples of this study predate the infection). Cell type and time point are not known.

V gene TRBV6-5 combines with J gene TRBJ2-7; D is unclear. Per the germline V gene, CDR1 is MNHEY and CDR2 is SVGAGI. V was shortened by 0 bases and J by 1 base, with 7 bases between the two germline ends. The CDR3 totals 14 residues. CDR3 DNA sequence: TGTGCCAGCAGTTACTCGACTCGATCCTACGAGCAGTACTTC. It specifies CASSYSTRSYEQYF.

Only a few counts were recorded for this clonotype. This sequence joins TRBV7-3 and TRBJ2-4, with 9 bases identical to TRBD1. The CDR3 contains 16 residues. J was trimmed by 3 bases and V by 5 bases; bases with no gene match: 8. Per the germline V gene, CDR1 is SGHTA and CDR2 is FQGTGA. The CDR3 DNA reads as TGTGCCAGCAGCGCGACAGGGGGAGGGGGCAAAAACATTCAGTACTTC. Translation: CASSATGGGGKNIQYF.

This clonotype was seen a few times. The chain uses TRBV20-1 and TRBJ2-5; D is perhaps TRBD2 (7 bases). V shed 0 bases and J shed 5 bases, with 16 bases lying between them. The CDR3 runs to 15 residues. Germline V lookup: CDR1 DFQATT, CDR2 SNEGSKA (reference sequence). The chain's CDR3 is CSARDTGGDWETQYF. The CDR3 nucleotides read TGCAGTGCTAGAGATACGGGGGGCGACTGGGAGACCCAGTACTTC.

The V gene is TRBV5-6, the J gene TRBJ2-2; a weak D match, TRBD1 (5 bases). CDR3 size: 15 residues. V was shortened by 1 base and J by 5 bases, with 12 bases between the two germline ends. From germline, CDR1 is SGHDT and CDR2 YYEEEE. The CDR3 loop reads CASSLPTTATGELFF. CDR3 sequence (DNA): TGTGCCAGCAGCTTGCCGACGACAGCAACCGGGGAGCTGTTTTTT.

The V and J genes are TRBV6-4 and TRBJ1-1; TRBD1 matches 7 bases. Trimming took 0 bases from V and 0 from J; bases not matched to a gene: 7. Germline V gene sequence: CDR1 MRHNA, CDR2 SNTAGT. The CDR3 has 17 amino acids. CDR3 protein: CASSDSGTASMNTEAFF. The CDR3 bases are TGTGCCAGCAGTGACTCCGGGACAGCCTCCATGAACACTGAAGCTTTCTTT.

As concerns this clonotype: At one end, the junction sequence differs from germline, possibly due to a read error. This chain connects TRBV6-5 to TRBJ2-7, with 7 bases identical to TRBD1. In germline, CDR1 is MNHEY, CDR2 SVGAGI. The CDR3 has 13 amino acids. CDR3 sequence (DNA): TGTGCCAGCAGTTACCTGGACAGGTCTTCCTTCCACTTC. As protein: CASSYLDRSSFHF.

This clonotype was seen a single time. V and J are TRBV20-1 and TRBJ1-6; D gene ambiguous. The CDR3 contains 14 residues. V lost 6 bases to trimming and J lost 7 bases, with 16 bases between them. Germline CDR1 and CDR2: DFQATT and SNEGSKA (reference sequence). DNA for the CDR3: TGCAGTGCCTCGACTGGTGTTTCAAATTCACCCCTCCACTTT. Translating gives CSASTGVSNSPLHF.

This clonotype has a handful of counts. The chain couples TRBV6-2 or TRBV6-3 to TRBJ2-5; weak D call: TRBD2 (6 bases). Trimming shortened V by 7 bases and J by 1 base, and 13 bases separated the two germline ends. The CDR3 covers 14 residues. Germline V gives CDR1 MNHEY, CDR2 SVGEGT. The CDR3 region has the DNA TGTGCCAGCAAAAAGACTAGACTCCAAGAGACCCAGTACTTC. This gives the protein CASKKTRLQETQYF.

This clonotype was seen only a few times. The rearrangement uses TRBV7-9 and TRBJ1-1; possible D gene TRBD1, 6 bases. V lost 5 bases and J 8 bases, leaving 27 bases between the germline ends. The CDR3 contains 17 residues. From germline, CDR1 is SEHNR and CDR2 FQNEAQ (reference sequence). The CDR3 DNA reads TGTGCCAGCAGCCTGCCCCCTCCCCACGGGACATCGGGGGAAGCTTTCTTT. Protein: CASSLPPPHGTSGEAFF.

The chain has TRBV5-1 and TRBJ2-2; TRBD1 matches at 9 bases. CDR1 and CDR2 (germline): SGHRS, YFSETQ. J gave up 6 bases and V 4 bases, and 10 bases lay outside the gene matches. The CDR3 totals 16 residues. The CDR3 sequence is CASSPDRGERAGELFF. The CDR3 DNA reads as TGCGCCAGCAGCCCGGACAGGGGAGAGAGGGCCGGGGAGCTGTTTTTT.

This clonotype was seen more than once but under ten times. This chain joins TRBV29-1 and TRBJ2-7; 7 bases match TRBD1. There are 15 residues in the CDR3. Trimming removed 6 bases from V and 3 bases from J; junction bases left unmatched: 14. The V gene's germline CDR1 is SQVTM and CDR2 ANQGSEA. The CDR3 region has the DNA TGCAGCGTCCCCGGGCGGACAGGTTCTCTCTACGAGCAGTACTTC. It specifies CSVPGRTGSLYEQYF.

The chain links TRBV10-3 to TRBJ2-1, with TRBD1 as a possible D gene (6 bases). With 0 bases removed from V and 7 bases from J, the gap between germline ends came to 10 bases. Germline CDR1 and CDR2: ENHRY and SYGVKD. The CDR3 covers 14 residues. The CDR3 nucleotides read TGTGCCATCAGTGAGTCGGCCCAGGGGAATGAGCAGTTCTTC. It specifies CAISESAQGNEQFF.

V usage is TRBV4-1 and J usage is TRBJ2-1, with TRBD1 identical over 9 bases. The CDR3 has 14 residues. Germline CDR1 MGHRA, CDR2 YSYEKL. V was clipped by 4 bases and J by 7 bases; unmatched bases: 5. This CDR3 is CASSRPGQGNEQFF. The CDR3 DNA sequence: TGCGCCAGCAGCCGCCCGGGACAGGGAAATGAGCAGTTCTTC.

The rearrangement uses TRBV13 and TRBJ2-7; TRBD2 agrees at 9 bases. The CDR3 has 15 residues. The trim removed 6 bases at V and 1 base at J, leaving 7 bases unmatched. The germline V gene has CDR1 PRHDT and CDR2 FYEKMQ (reference sequence). The CDR3 nucleotides are TGTGCCAGCAGGAAACTAGCGGGCGATTCCTACGAGCAGTACTTC. It encodes CASRKLAGDSYEQYF.

This clonotype showed up just a few times. The chain couples TRBV19 to TRBJ1-5; TRBD1 aligns across 11 bases. Germline V lookup: CDR1 LNHDA, CDR2 SQIVND (reference sequence). V trimming: 5 bases; J trimming: 3 bases; junction bases outside the gene matches: 6. CDR3 length: 16 residues. The CDR3 DNA reads TGTGCCAGTAGTTCGGGACAGGGGGTTTCCAATCAGCCCCAGCATTTT. Translation: CASSSGQGVSNQPQHF.

CDR3 nucleotides: TGCGCCAGCAGCTTAACAGGGCATGATGAGGAGACCCAGTACTTC. It is translated as CASSLTGHDEETQYF. The V and J genes are TRBV5-1 and TRBJ2-5, with a possible D match to TRBD1 (6 bases). With 2 bases removed from V and 5 bases from J, the gap between germline ends came to 16 bases. Germline-derived CDR1 and CDR2 are SGHRS and YFSETQ. The CDR3 runs 15 residues.

This rearrangement joins TRBV3-1 to TRBJ1-1; D not resolved. The germline V gene encodes CDR1 LGHDT and CDR2 YNNKEL (reference sequence). Trimming left V 4 bases short and J 1 base short, with 13 bases between. The CDR3 is 15 amino acids. CDR3 coding DNA: TGTGCCAGCAGCCCTCGGGTCCGCCCGAACACTGAAGCTTTCTTT. It codes for CASSPRVRPNTEAFF.

This clonotype was found a few times. V and J are TRBV7-3 and TRBJ1-1; 12 bases align to TRBD1. CDR1 is SGHTA, CDR2 FQGTGA, per germline. V was clipped by 6 bases and J by 5 bases; unmatched bases: 7. CDR3 length equals 15 residues. The CDR3 here is CASSPGTGGKTEAFF. CDR3 nucleotide sequence: TGTGCCAGCAGTCCTGGGACAGGGGGCAAAACTGAAGCTTTCTTT. The variable domain in full, with the rest retrieved from reference TRBV7-3 and TRBJ1-1, is GAGVSQTPSNKVTEKGKYVELRCDPISGHTALYWYRQSLGQGPEFLIYFQGTGAADDSGLPNDRFFAVRPEGSVSTLKIQRTERGDSAVYLCASSPGTGGKTEAFFGQGTRLTVV.

The V and J genes are TRBV29-1 and TRBJ1-1; D not certain. The V end lost 7 bases, the J end lost 7 bases, and 7 bases lay between the germline ends. Looked up from germline, CDR1 is SQVTM and CDR2 is ANQGSEA. The CDR3 contains 9 residues. CDR3 sequence (DNA): TGCAGCGCTGGGGTTGAAGCTTTCTTT. This translates into CSAGVEAFF. The variable domain in full, completed from reference TRBV29-1 and TRBJ1-1, reads SAVISQKPSRDICQRGTSLTIQCQVDSQVTMMFWYRQQPGQSLTLIATANQGSEATYESGFVIDKFPISRPNLTFSTLTVSNMSPEDSSIYLCSAGVEAFFGQGTRLTVV.

Only a few counts were recorded for this clonotype. The CDR3 reads CASSSDPRPSPLHF. CDR3 DNA: TGTGCCAGCAGTTCAGACCCAAGACCTTCACCCCTCCACTTT. This chain uses TRBV12-3 or TRBV12-4 with TRBJ1-6, with unresolved D. V gave up 4 bases and J gave up 9 bases, with 13 bases separating them. This CDR3 has 14 residues.

This clonotype was counted only a few times. V is TRBV7-3 and J is TRBJ2-7, with D perhaps matching TRBD1 or TRBD2 (5 bases each). Germline V gives CDR1 SGHTA, CDR2 FQGTGA. This CDR3 region has 14 residues. Trimming took off 5 bases at V and 2 bases at J, with 13 bases between the two ends. The CDR3 is CASSLGPPPYEQYF. DNA for the CDR3: TGTGCCAGCAGCCTGGGACCCCCCCCCTACGAGCAGTACTTC.

V and J are TRBV12-3 or TRBV12-4 and TRBJ1-4; D is unresolved. The length of the CDR3 is 14 residues. V was cut by 5 bases and J by 6 bases, with 13 bases left in between. The CDR3 nucleotides read TGTGCCAGCAGTCCCCATATCATTGATGAAAAACTGTTTTTT. This codes for CASSPHIIDEKLFF.

The chain employs TRBV18 and TRBJ1-1, with D perhaps matching TRBD1 (6 bases). The CDR3 is 14 residues long. Trimming stripped 3 bases from V and 1 base from J, with 9 bases between. Germline lookup yields CDR1 KGHSH and CDR2 LQKENI. CDR3 residues: CASSPGHANTEAFF. Here the CDR3 DNA reads TGTGCCAGCTCACCGGGACACGCGAACACTGAAGCTTTCTTT.

The rearrangement links TRBV7-9 to TRBJ1-1; TRBD1 agrees at 7 bases. The CDR3 sequence is 13 residues long. In germline, CDR1 is SEHNR, CDR2 FQNEAQ (reference sequence). V lost 5 bases, J lost 8 bases, and 8 bases stayed unmatched. Written as DNA, the CDR3 is TGTGCCAGCAGCGCCCCAGGGGGGGAAGAAGCTTTCTTT. Its translation is CASSAPGGEEAFF.

Only a few counts were recorded for this clonotype. The gene calls are TRBV7-9 and TRBJ1-2; TRBD1 matches 7 bases. With V trimmed by 6 bases and J by 6 bases, 13 bases remained unmatched. Germline CDR1 is SEHNR and CDR2 is FQNEAQ (reference sequence). This CDR3 is built from 15 residues. CDR3 region: CASSSSGTDLDGYTF. The CDR3 DNA reads as TGTGCCAGCAGTTCCTCGGGGACAGACCTGGATGGCTACACCTTC.

Only a few counts were recorded for this clonotype. The V call is TRBV3-1, the J call TRBJ1-2; D is ambiguous. Germline lookup yields CDR1 LGHDT and CDR2 YNNKEL (reference sequence). V shed 0 bases and J shed 0 bases, with 11 bases lying between them. The CDR3 loop spans 16 amino acids. The CDR3 DNA reads as TGTGCCAGCAGCCAAGATCTGACCGGAGCTAACTATGGCTACACCTTC. Amino acids: CASSQDLTGANYGYTF.

This clonotype was observed a handful of times. This sequence joins TRBV27 and TRBJ2-2, with D possibly matching TRBD2 (6 bases). Trimming took 8 bases from V and 7 from J, leaving 14 bases between them. There are 13 residues in the CDR3. Germline CDR1 MNHEY, CDR2 SMNVEV (reference sequence). The CDR3 region has the DNA TGTGCCAGCCGGAGGGTGGGGCACGGGGAGCTGTTTTTT. This gives the protein CASRRVGHGELFF.

The rearrangement uses TRBV20-1 and TRBJ2-7, with unresolved D. V lost 3 bases and J 3 bases, leaving 21 bases between the germline ends. This CDR3 is 16 amino acids long. Per the germline V gene, CDR1 is DFQATT and CDR2 is SNEGSKA (reference sequence). The CDR3 sequence: CSARTQLWQVGYEQYF. CDR3 DNA: TGCAGTGCTAGGACCCAACTTTGGCAGGTGGGCTACGAGCAGTACTTC.

The chain combines TRBV5-1 with TRBJ2-1; D gene unclear. Germline-derived CDR1 and CDR2 are SGHRS and YFSETQ. The CDR3 length is 15 residues. The germline V and J ends were trimmed by 0 bases and 4 bases, with 11 bases remaining between them. In DNA, the CDR3 is TGCGCCAGCAGCTTGGAACGGGCCGCTTACAATGAGCAGTTCTTC. Translation gives CASSLERAAYNEQFF.

This clonotype came up a few times. The chain is built from TRBV12-3 or TRBV12-4 and TRBJ1-3; the D gene is possibly TRBD1 (6 bases). This CDR3 is 16 amino acids long. V lost 2 bases and J 0 bases, leaving 11 bases between the germline ends. The CDR3 DNA follows: TGTGCCAGCAGTTTACTCGGACAGTTCTCTGGAAACACCATATATTTT. The encoded protein is CASSLLGQFSGNTIYF.